This T cell receptor beta chain was obtained from a study of regulatory T cells in long-lasting Graves disease. Construction of TCR beta libraries relied on iRepertoire HTBI primers and on Arm-PCR targeting CDR3 regions. TCRdb redid the calling of the multiplex PCR reads with MiXCR, one entry per CDR3 protein. The sample comprises about 380,000 distinct CDR3 sequences, roughly 16% of which are singletons, and 20% to 25% rests with the top ten. This clonotype was picked up many times. CDR1 is MGHRA and CDR2 is YSYEKL in the germline V gene. With 2 bases clipped from V and 5 bases from J, the junction kept 3 bases outside the gene matches. The CDR3 is 15 residues long. The time point: newly diagnosed GD, antithyroid drugs for less than 3 months. From RNA extracted from PBMCs, the TCR library was made.

The receptor comes from a female donor with Graves disease. Source: peripheral blood mononuclear cells (PBMCs), taken at new diagnosis, from a patient treated with antithyroid drugs. The V call is TRBV4-1, the J call TRBJ1-5; 10 bases align to TRBD1. The chain's CDR3 is CASSQKDRGDQPQHF. CDR3 nucleotide sequence: TGCGCCAGCAGCCAAAAGGACAGGGGGGATCAGCCCCAGCATTTT.